These T cell receptor beta chains were read from a single sample in a study of blood T cell repertoires in COVID-19. Sequencing was performed with immunoSEQ multiplex PCR; in TCRdb, only in-frame clones are kept and a portion is missing. The repertoire includes around 260,000 clones, 75% to 90% of them detected once, and 0.94% sits in the top ten. The specimen was peripheral blood. These receptors originate from a woman aged 40 to 50 who had recovered from COVID-19. The CDR3 runs from the conserved cysteine through the conserved F or W. D genes are given only for firm matches. Not all rows give a size; the values are once, few, many and, for expanded clones, a class.

d_call cdr3_length j_call v_call clone_size cdr3_aa
NA 14 TRBJ2-2 TRBV5-4 NA CASMRDSAYGELFF
NA 15 TRBJ2-5 TRBV27 NA CASRPLTRGQETQYF
NA 13 TRBJ1-5 TRBV10-3 NA CAITPDSNQPQHF
NA 13 TRBJ1-1 TRBV27 NA CASSRKTVSEAFF
TRBD2 19 TRBJ2-3 TRBV4-1 NA CASSQEGGSGGRATDTQYF
TRBD2 14 TRBJ2-3 TRBV29-1 NA CSVGTSGRADTQYF
TRBD2 18 TRBJ2-7 TRBV7-8 NA CASSPPFRLAGPAYEQYF
NA 14 TRBJ2-4 TRBV6-5 NA CASSYGAGVGIQYF
TRBD2 16 TRBJ2-3 TRBV5-1 NA CASSMPTSGSPDTQYF
TRBD2 14 TRBJ2-5 TRBV30 once CAWSSGAGGKTQYF
TRBD2 16 TRBJ2-7 TRBV11-2 NA CASSLRLAPPTVEQYF
TRBD2 17 TRBJ2-2 TRBV7-6 NA CASSPIASGRGTGELFF
NA 16 TRBJ1-1 TRBV27 NA CASSLGSPGFDTEAFF
TRBD1 17 TRBJ1-2 TRBV20-1 NA CSASYLGQGAFSYGYTF
NA 16 TRBJ2-2 TRBV7-7 NA CASSLGGRERAGELFF
TRBD1 14 TRBJ2-7 TRBV6-1 NA CASSEAQGRYEQYF
TRBD2 21 TRBJ2-3 TRBV3-1/TRBV3-2 NA CASSKRTSGRAGDVGTDTQYF
NA 15 TRBJ2-7 TRBV5-1 NA CASSLGSVSYDEQYF
TRBD2 15 TRBJ2-1 TRBV9 NA CASSVVTSGFNEQFF
TRBD1 14 TRBJ2-7 TRBV28 NA CASTASGTAYEQYF
NA 15 TRBJ2-1 TRBV18 NA CASSPSRGEHNEQFF
NA 15 TRBJ2-5 TRBV7-9 NA CASSQEGLVQETQYF
TRBD1 15 TRBJ2-5 TRBV6-6 NA CASSYLGQYQETQYF
TRBD1 15 TRBJ2-7 TRBV28 NA CASSPTGANSYEQYF
TRBD2 15 TRBJ2-7 TRBV5-1 many CASSLGSGSSYEQYF
TRBD1 15 TRBJ1-5 TRBV27 NA CASSRAGTGDQPQHF
TRBD1 15 TRBJ1-3 TRBV6-5 NA CASSPSTGSGNTIYF
TRBD1 14 TRBJ2-7 TRBV7-2 NA CASSLGGTVPRQYF
NA 14 TRBJ2-2 TRBV10-3 NA CAISESANTGELFF
NA 15 TRBJ2-2 TRBV24-1 NA CATSDPGQSTGELFF
TRBD1 17 TRBJ1-6 TRBV5-4 once CASSLGQGARRDSPLHF
TRBD2 12 TRBJ2-3 TRBV28 NA CGTSGKMGTQYF
TRBD2 15 TRBJ2-7 TRBV7-2 NA CASSVEGGRTYEQYF
NA 13 TRBJ1-2 TRBV11-3 NA CASSLEGAPGYTF
TRBD1 15 TRBJ1-1 TRBV6-5 few CASSYGTGGLSEAFF
TRBD1 13 TRBJ1-5 TRBV6-1 NA CASSDMTGGTQHF